One T cell receptor beta chain is described in this entry. In the authors' methods: Estimated nucleated cell counts came from reference gene primer amplification. Sequencing used immunoSEQ multiplex PCR; TCRdb keeps in-frame clones, though not all of them. From that table come the V and J calls and clone size; the DNA was used to work out D and trimming. This table has around 150,000 clones, approximately 85% appearing once. V lost 1 base, J lost 2 bases, and 7 bases stayed unmatched. The CDR3 sequence is 16 residues long. The V gene's germline CDR1 is SGHNT and CDR2 YYREEE (reference sequence). The sample is drawn from a study of blood T cell repertoires in COVID-19. Study-wide context: From the United States, Italy and Spain came samples of acute and convalescent COVID-19. PBMCs, B-cell-depleted T cells, or T cells were the source of the cDNA or gDNA that made up the material.

The sample comprised peripheral blood. The sequence derives from a man aged 60 to 75 with active or convalescent COVID-19. The chain couples TRBV5-4 to TRBJ2-3, with 7 nucleotides matching TRBD2. CDR3 DNA sequence: TGTGCCAGCAGCTTGTTGGCGGGAGCCACCACAGATACGCAGTATTTT. Protein: CASSLLAGATTDTQYF.